Listed here is a single TCR beta chain. The identical CDR3 is also encoded by other nucleotide sequences in the sample. These data belong to a study of CD8+ T cells in alopecia areata. Treatment given: oral pan-JAK inhibitor, 5-10 mg twice daily. Following RNA extraction, reverse transcription yielded cDNA that acted as the sequencing template. Method: immunoSEQ multiplex PCR; TCRdb's copy keeps in-frame clones and lacks some. The data contain fewer than 250,000 clones, around 56% of them singletons. Between the trimmed V and J ends, which lost 5 bases and 4 bases, there was a span of 8 bases. CDR1 SQVTM and CDR2 ANQGSEA come from the germline V gene. This CDR3 has 11 amino acids.

The chain recombines TRBV29-1 with TRBJ1-2; maybe TRBD1 (6 bases). Sequences were derived from CD4+ T cells sorted from blood, sampled at week 4, from a patient treated with tofacitinib. This clonotype originated in a human donor with alopecia areata. CDR3 DNA: TGCAGCGTTCCGACAGGCTATGGCTACACCTTC. Its translation is CSVPTGYGYTF.